The source of this T cell receptor beta chain is a study of cytomegalovirus exposure and HLA in healthy donors. Study-level points and caveats: A later analysis, which compared TCR beta chains of equal frequency, found the HLA-associated ones more clonally expanded. The likely explanation for a cluster of highly shared sequence variants was sequencing artifact. In an earlier analysis, in under 700 donors, most V segments appeared productive either ~90% or ~30% of the time.

The PCR employed 60 Vbeta primers together with 13 Jbeta primers. Clones were read by immunoSEQ multiplex PCR, and TCRdb kept only the in-frame ones, dropping some. This repertoire includes tens of thousands of clones. At collection, donors were nominally healthy, but unrecorded immune exposures were probable. Comment on this clone: Antigen: not known.

CDR3 length: 14 amino acids. V was trimmed by 4 bases and J by 1 base, leaving 8 bases between them. Germline loops: CDR1 LNHDA, CDR2 SQIVND (reference sequence). The rearrangement links TRBV19 to TRBJ1-5; TRBD1 might be the D (5 bases). The specimen sequenced was PBMCs. This clonotype was sampled from a woman aged 25 to 39 in good health and CMV-seronegative. CDR3 protein: CASSRRDSNQPQHF. For the CDR3, the DNA is TGTGCCAGTAGTAGGCGGGACAGCAATCAGCCCCAGCATTTT.